The 29 T cell receptor beta chains below all came from one sample that was sequenced in a study of shared clonotypes between healthy human individuals. Libraries were prepared by immunoSEQ multiplex PCR; TCRdb keeps only in-frame clonotypes and omits some of them. The sample gives roughly 2,000,000 clones, about 93% of which show up once; approximately 1.6% is in the top ten. CD45RO negativity and positive selection for CCR7 defined naive CD8 cells, a population that excluded terminally differentiated effector memory CD45RA+ cells. Sequencing was carried out using naive CD8+ T cells from PBMCs. The receptor source for this set is a man aged 18 to 35 in good health. Some clones in this sample may be carry-over from other donors' samples.

This clone was recorded once. The chain recombines TRBV4-1 with TRBJ2-1; D unresolved. Germline CDR1 is MGHRA and CDR2 is YSYEKL. The germline V and J ends were trimmed by 4 bases and 6 bases, with 13 bases remaining between them. The CDR3 loop spans 14 amino acids. Here the CDR3 DNA reads TGCGCCAGCAGCCCCCTCCTCGGCCTCAATGAGCAGTTCTTC. Its translation: CASSPLLGLNEQFF.

The CDR3 reads CASSIEGGDTYEQYF. CDR3 nucleotide sequence: TGTGCCAGCTCCATCGAGGGGGGGGATACCTACGAGCAGTACTTC. This chain connects TRBV6-1 to TRBJ2-7; TRBD2 might be the D (7 bases). There are 15 residues in the CDR3. The V gene's germline CDR1 is MNHNS and CDR2 SASEGT. V lost 8 bases and J 2 bases, leaving 19 bases between the germline ends.

The V and J genes are TRBV7-8 and TRBJ2-7; 10 bases are a match to TRBD2. Germline-derived CDR1 and CDR2 are SGHVS and FQNEAQ. With V trimmed by 1 base and J by 6 bases, 9 bases remained unmatched. The CDR3 loop spans 16 amino acids. The CDR3 here is CASSLDRLAGVFEQYF. The CDR3 DNA is TGTGCCAGCAGCTTAGATCGGCTAGCGGGAGTATTCGAGCAGTACTTC.

This clone was picked up one time. The gene calls are TRBV4-1 and TRBJ2-7, with 7 bases matching TRBD1. Germline V CDR1 and CDR2: MGHRA, YSYEKL. The CDR3 sequence is 15 residues long. V shed 0 bases and J 6 bases; nucleotides not matched to a gene: 8. CDR3 nucleotide sequence: TGCGCCAGCAGCCAAGATGCCCGGGACAGCTCCGAGCAGTACTTC. Its protein product is CASSQDARDSSEQYF.

The rearrangement joins TRBV27 to TRBJ2-3, with D possibly TRBD2 on 5 matching bases. V was clipped by 2 bases and J by 4 bases, with 10 bases between them. Germline CDR1 reads MNHEY; CDR2 reads SMNVEV (reference sequence). This CDR3 region has 14 residues. CDR3 nucleotide sequence: TGTGCCAGCAGTTTAACGAATAGCGCAGATACGCAGTATTTT. Encoded protein: CASSLTNSADTQYF.

The chain uses TRBV29-1 and TRBJ1-2; the match to TRBD1 covers 7 bases. The CDR3 loop spans 11 amino acids. CDR1 SQVTM and CDR2 ANQGSEA come from the germline V gene. V lost 6 bases, J lost 6 bases, and 4 bases stayed unmatched. The CDR3 loop is CSVSGGDGYTF. Written as DNA, the CDR3 is TGCAGCGTCTCAGGGGGGGATGGCTACACCTTC. Using reference TRBV29-1 and TRBJ1-2 for the parts outside the CDR3, the full variable domain is SAVISQKPSRDICQRGTSLTIQCQVDSQVTMMFWYRQQPGQSLTLIATANQGSEATYESGFVIDKFPISRPNLTFSTLTVSNMSPEDSSIYLCSVSGGDGYTFGSGTRLTVV.

The rearrangement links TRBV28 to TRBJ2-7; tentatively, D is TRBD2 (7 bases). The CDR3 length is 13 residues. Germline CDR1 reads MDHEN; CDR2 reads SYDVKM. V was pared by 6 bases and J by 2 bases, with 11 bases between. CDR3 in DNA: TGTGCCAGCAGCGGGCGGGGGCCCTACGAGCAGTACTTC. It translates to CASSGRGPYEQYF.

This sequence joins TRBV9 and TRBJ1-2, with D maybe TRBD1 (5 bases). The CDR3 spans 14 residues. V was clipped by 0 bases and J by 4 bases, with 10 bases between them. Looked up from germline, CDR1 is SGDLS and CDR2 is YYNGEE. CDR3 region: CASSVVETAYGYTF. The CDR3 bases are TGTGCCAGCAGCGTAGTAGAGACAGCCTATGGCTACACCTTC.

The chain couples TRBV6-5 to TRBJ2-1, with 11 bases matching TRBD2. Per the germline V gene, CDR1 is MNHEY and CDR2 is SVGAGI. The CDR3 runs 15 residues. The ends lost 6 bases at V and 9 bases at J; junction bases unmatched: 10. CDR3 DNA: TGTGCCAGCAGCCCACTAGCGGGAGAGGGTGGTGAGCAGTTCTTC. This codes for CASSPLAGEGGEQFF.

The chain recombines TRBV7-2 with TRBJ1-2; no clear D. V lost 0 bases, J lost 8 bases, and 4 bases lay in between. CDR1 and CDR2 (germline): SGHTA, FQGNSA. CDR3 length equals 11 residues. CDR3 sequence (DNA): TGTGCCAGCAGCTTAGCTCGGGGCTACACCTTC. Translated, it gives CASSLARGYTF.

The chain uses TRBV6-6 and TRBJ2-7; D possibly uses TRBD1 or TRBD2 (6 bases each). The CDR3 covers 14 residues. CDR1 and CDR2 from the germline V gene are MNHNY and SVGAGI (reference sequence). V was cut by 5 bases and J by 3 bases, with 14 bases left in between. CDR3 sequence reads: CASSTEGGLYEQYF. For the CDR3, the DNA is TGTGCCAGCAGTACCGAAGGGGGGCTCTACGAGCAGTACTTC.

This chain joins TRBV4-1 and TRBJ2-1; perhaps TRBD1 as D (6 bases). V lost 0 bases and J 1 base, leaving 13 bases between the germline ends. The CDR3 consists of 17 residues. Germline-derived CDR1 and CDR2 are MGHRA and YSYEKL. This CDR3 is CASSQDQTGSSYNEQFF. The CDR3 coding sequence is TGCGCCAGCAGCCAAGATCAAACAGGGAGTTCCTACAATGAGCAGTTCTTC.

The chain has TRBV6-1 and TRBJ1-5; D gene uncertain. The ends were cut back, 1 base at V and 3 bases at J, with 10 bases in the middle. This CDR3 contains 15 residues. CDR1 MNHNS and CDR2 SASEGT come from the germline V gene. In DNA, the CDR3 is TGTGCCAGCAGTGAAGAGCTGGGGTCCAATCAGCCCCAGCATTTT. Its protein is CASSEELGSNQPQHF.

The chain couples TRBV6-4 to TRBJ2-1, with D tentatively TRBD2 (7 bases). The CDR3 extends over 14 amino acids. Germline assignment: CDR1 MRHNA and CDR2 SNTAGT. Trimming cost V 3 bases and J 3 bases, with 9 bases left between them. CDR3 loop: CASSEGGDYNEQFF. The CDR3 coding sequence is TGTGCCAGCAGTGAAGGGGGGGACTACAATGAGCAGTTCTTC.

This rearrangement joins TRBV25-1 to TRBJ2-2; 8 nucleotides line up with TRBD2. Germline V gene lookup returns CDR1 MGHDK and CDR2 SYGVNS. This CDR3 contains 15 residues. Trimming cost V 10 bases and J 0 bases; bases outside gene matches: 7. The CDR3 reads CATGTSVANTGELFF. DNA for the CDR3: TGTGCCACGGGGACTAGTGTCGCGAACACCGGGGAGCTGTTTTTT.

V usage is TRBV28 and J usage is TRBJ2-7; 8 bases align to TRBD1. CDR1 is MDHEN and CDR2 is SYDVKM in the germline V gene. CDR3 length equals 15 residues. V was pared by 8 bases and J by 2 bases, with 11 bases of the junction left unmatched. CDR3 sequence: CASGSPGQEPYEQYF. The CDR3 nucleotides are TGTGCCAGCGGGTCTCCGGGACAGGAGCCCTACGAGCAGTACTTC.

On this clone itself: The same CDR3 can be traced to other DNA sequences in this sample. V and J are TRBV13 and TRBJ1-5; the D is unclear. CDR1 is PRHDT and CDR2 is FYEKMQ in the germline V gene (reference sequence). V was shortened by 0 bases and J by 7 bases, with 10 bases between the two germline ends. This CDR3 comprises 14 residues. The CDR3 protein is CASSLGRGSQPQHF. CDR3 sequence (DNA): TGTGCCAGCAGCTTAGGCCGAGGTTCCCAGCCCCAGCATTTT.

A word on this clone: Other DNA sequences in this specimen translate into the identical CDR3. The chain uses TRBV4-2 and TRBJ2-7; 9 bases map to TRBD2. The CDR3 spans 15 residues. Germline loops: CDR1 LGHNA, CDR2 YNFKEQ. V gave up 0 bases and J gave up 4 bases; unmatched junction bases: 4. CDR3 nucleotides: TGTGCCAGCAGCCAAGAGACTAGCGGCATATACGAGCAGTACTTC. This sequence encodes CASSQETSGIYEQYF.

A remark on this clone: One junction end disagrees with the germline gene, perhaps due to a read error. The chain employs TRBV20-1 and TRBJ1-2; D is undetermined. Germline CDR1 reads DFQATT; CDR2 reads SNEGSKA (reference sequence). The CDR3 covers 8 residues. CDR3 sequence (DNA): TGCAGTGCGGGAGGACGGGAATTC. The encoded protein is CSAGGREF.

In nucleotides, the CDR3 is TGTGCCAGCAGCACGTACTCAGCGGGGGGCCCCTATGGCTACACCTTC. Protein: CASSTYSAGGPYGYTF. The chain uses TRBV9 and TRBJ1-2, with D possibly being TRBD1 (6 bases). Trimming cost V 4 bases and J 4 bases, with 20 bases left between them. The germline V gene has CDR1 SGDLS and CDR2 YYNGEE. This CDR3 has 16 residues.

On this clone: This sample includes further DNA sequences coding for the same CDR3. The V gene is TRBV28, the J gene TRBJ2-7; D gene unclear. With 3 bases removed from V and 2 bases from J, the gap between germline ends came to 5 bases. The germline CDR1 and CDR2 sequences are MDHEN and SYDVKM. CDR3 size: 12 residues. CDR3 bases: TGTGCCAGCAGTTTCGACCCCTACGAGCAGTACTTC. Its protein product is CASSFDPYEQYF.

The J gene is TRBJ2-7, the V gene TRBV4-2; 10 nucleotides align to TRBD2. CDR3 length: 17 residues. In germline, CDR1 is LGHNA, CDR2 YNFKEQ. The V and J ends lost 1 base and 4 bases, in that order; junction bases with no gene match: 10. The CDR3 here is CASSQVVRSSGSYEQYF. The DNA of the CDR3 is TGTGCCAGCAGCCAAGTAGTAAGGTCTAGCGGGAGTTACGAGCAGTACTTC.

This rearrangement joins TRBV5-1 to TRBJ2-1, with TRBD1 as a possible D gene (5 bases). V dropped 0 bases and J dropped 5 bases, with 9 bases sitting between them. This CDR3 contains 14 residues. Germline lookup yields CDR1 SGHRS and CDR2 YFSETQ. The CDR3 spells CASSLEVGDNEQFF. As DNA, the CDR3 is TGCGCCAGCAGCTTGGAGGTAGGGGACAATGAGCAGTTCTTC. The full variable domain, completed using reference TRBV5-1 and TRBJ2-1, is KAGVTQTPRYLIKTRGQQVTLSCSPISGHRSVSWYQQTPGQGLQFLFEYFSETQRNKGNFPGRFSGRQFSNSRSEMNVSTLELGDSALYLCASSLEVGDNEQFFGPGTRLTVL.

The genes are TRBV30 and TRBJ1-1, with TRBD1 as a possible D gene (6 bases). CDR3 length: 14 residues. The germline V gene encodes CDR1 GTSNPN and CDR2 SVGIG (reference sequence). Trimming shortened V by 1 base and J by 0 bases, and 9 bases separated the two germline ends. The CDR3 loop is CAWSEGVLNTEAFF. The CDR3 coding sequence is TGTGCCTGGAGTGAGGGGGTCCTGAACACTGAAGCTTTCTTT. The full variable domain, in which reference TRBV30 and TRBJ1-1 provide the parts outside the CDR3, is SQTIHQWPATLVQPVGSPLSLECTVEGTSNPNLYWYRQAAGRGLQLLFYSVGIGQISSEVPQNLSASRPQDRQFILSSKKLLLSDSGFYLCAWSEGVLNTEAFFGQGTRLTVV.

This sequence joins TRBV6-1 and TRBJ2-1; D may be TRBD2 (6 bases). V was trimmed by 6 bases and J by 2 bases, leaving 14 bases between them. Germline V CDR1 and CDR2: MNHNS, SASEGT. The CDR3 is 15 residues long. CDR3 in amino acids: CASRERGGAYNEQFF. CDR3 bases: TGTGCCAGCAGGGAAAGGGGCGGGGCCTACAATGAGCAGTTCTTC.

V is TRBV5-1 and J is TRBJ1-2; D is ambiguous. The CDR3 loop spans 13 amino acids. Germline values: CDR1 SGHRS, CDR2 YFSETQ. The V and J ends lost 0 bases and 5 bases respectively, with 8 bases between them. In DNA, the CDR3 is TGCGCCAGCAGCTTGGCCGGGGATTATGGCTACACCTTC. As protein: CASSLAGDYGYTF.

A word on this clone: Other DNA sequences in this sample translate to the same CDR3. The V gene is TRBV9, the J gene TRBJ2-7; D unclear. The V end was cut by 0 bases, the J end by 3 bases, with 10 bases between. This CDR3 comprises 14 residues. The V gene's germline CDR1 is SGDLS and CDR2 YYNGEE. The CDR3 DNA follows: TGTGCCAGCAGCGTAGCGGTCAGTAGCTACGAGCAGTACTTC. This sequence encodes CASSVAVSSYEQYF.

V gene TRBV5-6 combines with J gene TRBJ2-3; D ambiguous. The length of the CDR3 is 12 residues. Trimming left V 4 bases short and J 0 bases short, with 3 bases between. Germline V gene data show CDR1 as SGHDT and CDR2 as YYEEEE. The CDR3 loop is CASSQSTDTQYF. In DNA form, the CDR3 reads TGTGCCAGCAGCCAAAGCACAGATACGCAGTATTTT.

This chain connects TRBV7-6 to TRBJ1-2; maybe TRBD1 (5 bases). V gave up 1 base and J gave up 3 bases, with 15 bases separating them. Germline V gene lookup returns CDR1 SGHVS and CDR2 FNYEAQ. This CDR3 has 16 residues. The CDR3 coding sequence is TGTGCCAGCAGCTTAGATGTAGAGGGACCGGACTATGGCTACACCTTC. This codes for CASSLDVEGPDYGYTF.